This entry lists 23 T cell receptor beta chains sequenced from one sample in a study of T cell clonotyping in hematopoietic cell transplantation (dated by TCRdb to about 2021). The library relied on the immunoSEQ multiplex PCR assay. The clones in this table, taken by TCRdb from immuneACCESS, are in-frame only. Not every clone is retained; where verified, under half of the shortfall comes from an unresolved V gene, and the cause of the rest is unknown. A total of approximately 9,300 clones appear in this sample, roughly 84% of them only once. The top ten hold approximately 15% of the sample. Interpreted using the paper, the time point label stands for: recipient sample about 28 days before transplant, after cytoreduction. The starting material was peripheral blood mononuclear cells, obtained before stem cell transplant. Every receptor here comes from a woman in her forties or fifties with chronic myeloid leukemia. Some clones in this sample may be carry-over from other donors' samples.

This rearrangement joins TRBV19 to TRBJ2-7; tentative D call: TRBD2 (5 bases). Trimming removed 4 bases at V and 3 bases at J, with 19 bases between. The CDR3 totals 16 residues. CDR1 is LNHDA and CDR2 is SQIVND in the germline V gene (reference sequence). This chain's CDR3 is CASSTSRLTPYYEQYF. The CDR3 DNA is TGTGCCAGTAGTACCTCTCGACTAACCCCCTACTACGAGCAGTACTTC.

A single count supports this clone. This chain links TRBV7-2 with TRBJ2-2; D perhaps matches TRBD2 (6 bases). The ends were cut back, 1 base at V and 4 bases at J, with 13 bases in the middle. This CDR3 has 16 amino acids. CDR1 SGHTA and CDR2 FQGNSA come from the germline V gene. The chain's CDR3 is CASSLERGGTTGELFF. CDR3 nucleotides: TGTGCCAGCAGCTTAGAGAGGGGCGGGACCACCGGGGAGCTGTTTTTT.

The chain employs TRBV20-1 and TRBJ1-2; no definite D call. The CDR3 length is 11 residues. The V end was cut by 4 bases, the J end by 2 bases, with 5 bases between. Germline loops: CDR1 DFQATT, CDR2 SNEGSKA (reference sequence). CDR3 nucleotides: TGCAGTGCTAAAGTAAACTATGGCTACACCTTC. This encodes CSAKVNYGYTF.

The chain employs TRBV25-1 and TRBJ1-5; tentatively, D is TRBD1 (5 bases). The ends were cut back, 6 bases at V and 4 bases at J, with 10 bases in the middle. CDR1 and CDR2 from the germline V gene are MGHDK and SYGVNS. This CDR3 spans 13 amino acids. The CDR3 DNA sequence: TGTGCCAGCAGAGGGCAGGGAAATCAGCCCCAGCATTTT. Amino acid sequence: CASRGQGNQPQHF.

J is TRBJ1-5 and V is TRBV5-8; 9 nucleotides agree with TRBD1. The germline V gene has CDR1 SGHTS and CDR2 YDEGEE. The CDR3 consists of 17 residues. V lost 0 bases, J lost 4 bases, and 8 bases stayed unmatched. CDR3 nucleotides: TGTGCCAGCAGCTTGGAACAGGGGGCGGGTTTGAATCAGCCCCAGCATTTT. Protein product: CASSLEQGAGLNQPQHF.

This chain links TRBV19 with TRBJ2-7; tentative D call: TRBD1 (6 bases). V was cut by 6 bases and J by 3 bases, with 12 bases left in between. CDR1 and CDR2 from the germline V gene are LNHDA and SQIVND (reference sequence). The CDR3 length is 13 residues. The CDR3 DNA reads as TGTGCCAGTAGCGGGACACACAACTACGAGCAGTACTTC. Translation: CASSGTHNYEQYF.

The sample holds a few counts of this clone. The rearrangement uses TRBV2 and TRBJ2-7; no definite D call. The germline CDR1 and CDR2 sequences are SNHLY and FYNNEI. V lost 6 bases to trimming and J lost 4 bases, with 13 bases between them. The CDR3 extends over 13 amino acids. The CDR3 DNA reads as TGTGCCAGCAGCTCACATGTTTCTTACGAGCAGTACTTC. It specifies CASSSHVSYEQYF. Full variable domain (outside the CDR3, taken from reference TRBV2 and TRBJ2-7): EPEVTQTPSHQVTQMGQEVILRCVPISNHLYFYWYRQILGQKVEFLVSFYNNEISEKSEIFDDQFSVERPDGSNFTLKIRSTKLEDSAMYFCASSSHVSYEQYFGPGTRLTVT.

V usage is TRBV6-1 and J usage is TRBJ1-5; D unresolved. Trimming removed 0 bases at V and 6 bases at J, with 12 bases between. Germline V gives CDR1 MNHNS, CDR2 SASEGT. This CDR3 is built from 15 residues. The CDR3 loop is CASSEAMAGSQPQHF. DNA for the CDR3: TGTGCCAGCAGTGAAGCGATGGCGGGTAGTCAGCCCCAGCATTTT.

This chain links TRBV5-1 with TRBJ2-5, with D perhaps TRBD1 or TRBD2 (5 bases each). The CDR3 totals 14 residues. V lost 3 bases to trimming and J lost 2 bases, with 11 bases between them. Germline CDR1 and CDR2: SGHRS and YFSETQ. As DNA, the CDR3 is TGCGCCAGCAGCTACCGGGACCAACAAGAGACCCAGTACTTC. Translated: CASSYRDQQETQYF.

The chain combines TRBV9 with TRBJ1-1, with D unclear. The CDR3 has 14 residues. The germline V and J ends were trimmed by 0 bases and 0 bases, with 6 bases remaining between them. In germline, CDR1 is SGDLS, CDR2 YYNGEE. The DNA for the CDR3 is TGTGCCAGCAGCGTAGGGGTGGTGAACACTGAAGCTTTCTTT. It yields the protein CASSVGVVNTEAFF.

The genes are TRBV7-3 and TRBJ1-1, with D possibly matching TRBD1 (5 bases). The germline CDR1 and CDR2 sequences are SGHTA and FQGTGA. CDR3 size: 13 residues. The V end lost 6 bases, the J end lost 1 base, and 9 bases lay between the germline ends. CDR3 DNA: TGTGCCAGCAGGGGGGACGAGAACACTGAAGCTTTCTTT. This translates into CASRGDENTEAFF.

The CDR3 DNA sequence: TGTGCCAGCAGTGAGATCAATAACACCGGGGAGCTGTTTTTT. Translating gives CASSEINNTGELFF. This rearrangement joins TRBV6-1 to TRBJ2-2; D unresolved. The germline V gene encodes CDR1 MNHNS and CDR2 SASEGT. CDR3 length equals 14 residues. V lost 3 bases to trimming and J lost 2 bases, with 7 bases between them.

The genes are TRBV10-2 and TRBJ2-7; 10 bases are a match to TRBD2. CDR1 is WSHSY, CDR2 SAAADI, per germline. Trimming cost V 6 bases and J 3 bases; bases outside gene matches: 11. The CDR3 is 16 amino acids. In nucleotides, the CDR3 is TGCGCCAGCAGGGATGTTGCAAGCGGGAGGGTCTACGAGCAGTACTTC. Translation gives CASRDVASGRVYEQYF.

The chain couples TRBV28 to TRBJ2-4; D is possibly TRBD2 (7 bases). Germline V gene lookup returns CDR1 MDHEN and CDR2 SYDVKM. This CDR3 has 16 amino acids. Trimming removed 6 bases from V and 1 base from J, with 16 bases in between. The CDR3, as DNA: TGTGCCAGCAGCTCGGGAGGCCAGGGGGCCAAAAACATTCAGTACTTC. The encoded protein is CASSSGGQGAKNIQYF.

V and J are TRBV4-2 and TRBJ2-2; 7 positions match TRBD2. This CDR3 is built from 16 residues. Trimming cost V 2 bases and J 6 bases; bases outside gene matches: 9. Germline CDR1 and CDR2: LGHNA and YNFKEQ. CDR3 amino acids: CASSQSGGRMAGELFF. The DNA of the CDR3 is TGTGCCAGCAGCCAATCTGGCGGGAGAATGGCCGGGGAGCTGTTTTTT.

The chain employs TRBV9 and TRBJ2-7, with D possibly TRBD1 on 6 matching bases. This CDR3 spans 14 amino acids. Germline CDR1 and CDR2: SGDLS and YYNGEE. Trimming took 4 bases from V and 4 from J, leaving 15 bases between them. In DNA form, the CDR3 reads TGTGCCAGCAGCCCCCGGGACACCGATTACGAGCAGTACTTC. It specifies CASSPRDTDYEQYF.

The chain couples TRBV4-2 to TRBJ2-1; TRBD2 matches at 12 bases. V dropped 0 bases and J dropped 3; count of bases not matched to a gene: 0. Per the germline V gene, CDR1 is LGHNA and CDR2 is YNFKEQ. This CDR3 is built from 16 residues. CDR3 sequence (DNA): TGTGCCAGCAGCCAAGAGACTAGCGGGAGCTACAATGAGCAGTTCTTC. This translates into CASSQETSGSYNEQFF.

Here the CDR3 DNA reads TGCAGTGCTAGGGCAGTTGGTGAAGCTTTCTTT. Its translation is CSARAVGEAFF. The chain uses TRBV20-1 and TRBJ1-1; D is ambiguous. Germline CDR1 DFQATT, CDR2 SNEGSKA (reference sequence). This CDR3 has 11 residues. Trimming removed 3 bases at V and 7 bases at J, with 9 bases between.

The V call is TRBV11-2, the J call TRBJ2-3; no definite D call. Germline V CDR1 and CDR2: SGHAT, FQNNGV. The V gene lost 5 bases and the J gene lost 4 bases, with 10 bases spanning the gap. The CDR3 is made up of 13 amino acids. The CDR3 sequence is CASSAYAADTQYF. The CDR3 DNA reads TGTGCCAGCAGCGCCTACGCGGCAGATACGCAGTATTTT.

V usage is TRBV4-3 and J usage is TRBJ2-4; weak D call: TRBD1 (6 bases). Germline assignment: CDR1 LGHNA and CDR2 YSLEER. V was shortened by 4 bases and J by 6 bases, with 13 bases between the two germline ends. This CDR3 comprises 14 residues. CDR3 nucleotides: TGCGCCAGCAGCCCTGGACAGCGGTCAAACATTCAGTACTTC. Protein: CASSPGQRSNIQYF.

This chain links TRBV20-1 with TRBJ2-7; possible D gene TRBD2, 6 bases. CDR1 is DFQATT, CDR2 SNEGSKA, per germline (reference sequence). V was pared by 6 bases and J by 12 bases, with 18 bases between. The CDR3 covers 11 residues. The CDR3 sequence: CSAADRDFRYF. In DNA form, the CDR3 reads TGCAGTGCCGCAGACCGGGACTTTCGGTACTTC.

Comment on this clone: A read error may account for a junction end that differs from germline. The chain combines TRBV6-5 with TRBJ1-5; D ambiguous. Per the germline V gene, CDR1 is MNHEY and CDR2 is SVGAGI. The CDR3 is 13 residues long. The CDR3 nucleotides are TGTGCCAGCAGTGACTCTAGCAATCAGCCCCAGCATTTT. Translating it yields CASSDSSNQPQHF.

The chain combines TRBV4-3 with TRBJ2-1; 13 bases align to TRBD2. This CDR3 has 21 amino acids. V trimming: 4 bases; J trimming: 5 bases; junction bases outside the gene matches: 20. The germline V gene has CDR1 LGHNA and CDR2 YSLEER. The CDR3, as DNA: TGCGCCAGCAGCCCCGAAGCCCCGGGACTAGCGGGATTTCCCCCCCACAATGAGCAGTTCTTC. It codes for CASSPEAPGLAGFPPHNEQFF.